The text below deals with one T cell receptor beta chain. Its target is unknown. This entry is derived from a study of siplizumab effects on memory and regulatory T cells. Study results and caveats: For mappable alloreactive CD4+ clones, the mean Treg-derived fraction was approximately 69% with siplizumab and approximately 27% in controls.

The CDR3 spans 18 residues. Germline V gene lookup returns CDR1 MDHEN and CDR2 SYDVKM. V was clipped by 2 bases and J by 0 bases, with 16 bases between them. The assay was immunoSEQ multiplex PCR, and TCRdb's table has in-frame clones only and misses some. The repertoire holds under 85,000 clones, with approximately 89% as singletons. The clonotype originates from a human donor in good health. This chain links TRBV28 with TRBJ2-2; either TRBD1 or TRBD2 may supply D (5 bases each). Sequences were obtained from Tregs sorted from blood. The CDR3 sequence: CASSLIPTGQTNTGELFF. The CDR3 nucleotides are TGTGCCAGCAGTTTAATCCCAACGGGGCAGACGAACACCGGGGAGCTGTTTTTT.